This T cell receptor (beta chain) was sequenced in a study of shared clonotypes between healthy human individuals (dated by TCRdb to about 2020). Notes on the research overall: A few men and two women, aged 18 to 49 years, made up the cohort. For each donor, CD4 naive and CD4 memory were each given three plates, CD8 naive was given two plates, and CD8 memory was given one plate. To estimate repertoire size and how much clonotype sharing occurs between individuals, the study deeply sequenced the blood TCR repertoires of five or six healthy adults. To increase sequencing depth and limit assay-specific biases, different laboratories used diverse techniques to prepare libraries and sequence TCR repertoires. Between about 0.85 and 9.5 billion PBMCs per donor were obtained by leukapheresis. General study outcomes and caveats: Naive subsets generally had larger estimated clonotype richness than memory subsets. Across a few donors, approximately 4.6% of naive CD4, roughly 3.4% of naive CD8, about 2.3% of memory CD4, and about 0.4% of memory CD8 clonotypes were shared. Pairwise subsampling led to the expectation that sequencing depth would affect the degree of clonotype sharing among donors. Sampling was limited to blood, and TCR repertoires in tissue likely differ from TCR repertoires in blood. Even with the large sequencing depth, rarefaction of the sorted-subset datasets indicated that sequencing was incomplete. Clonotypes shared by all four sorted-subset donors showed higher generation probabilities than non-shared clonotypes. The genetic and exposure-history diversity represented was limited by the small number of donors.

Using the deep immunoSEQ assay, multiplex PCR amplified TCR CDR3 regions from genomic DNA. Extracted genomic DNA from each cell subset was spread evenly across all wells of several immunoSEQ 96-well plates, with each plate serving as a replicate. For sorted subsets, about 200 ng genomic DNA, equal to tens of thousands of T cell genomes, was loaded into each replicate PCR. Purified libraries were measured with a Qubit 3.0 fluorometer, size-checked on a Bioanalyzer 2100, and measured again with the KAPA Library Quantification kit. Every immunoSEQ 96-well plate was sequenced on a dedicated single-read 150-cycle Illumina NextSeq 550 flow cell. The authors' analysis ran thus. Because the immunoSEQ output held only junctional sequences and lacked quality scores, the filtering could not match the filtering applied to full-length reads. To assign V/J genes and CDR3, sequences were annotated using PyIR, a Python wrapper for IgBLAST v1.9, with IMGT germline references. Reads were removed for weak V/J assignments (E-value above 1e-6), missing CDR3, stop codons, out-of-frame junctions, or ambiguous translated residues. V3J clonotypes were defined as sequences sharing an identical inferred V gene, J gene, and CDR3 amino acid sequence. The percentage overlap between two repertoires was calculated by dividing the number of shared unique clonotypes by the size of the smaller repertoire. RTK rarefaction, the Chao1 estimator, and Recon v2.1 estimates of unobserved clonotypes were used to assess repertoire richness. OLGA was used to compute generation probabilities for all TCRbeta clonotypes that the gDNA method yielded from a handful of donors. TCRdb took over this immuneACCESS table, retaining in-frame rearrangements with V and J assigned. Such tables are incomplete; in checked studies, under half of the missing clones stem from an unresolved V gene, and the remainder is unexplained. The V and J calls and the clone size are those of that table, but D and trimming were determined from the DNA. Across this sample there are millions of clones, with about 95% seen only once. Clones ranked in the top ten supply about 1.1% of the sample.

The CDR3 numbers 15 residues from cysteine through phenylalanine. Solely the CDR3 DNA is kept, with 45 bases framed from the first base. The CDR1 and CDR2 encoded by the germline V gene are WSHSY and SAAADI. V is cut back by 4 bases and J by 9 bases, with 6 bases in the junction unmatched. Remarks on this clone: The target of this receptor is not known. Within one base of it there is no much larger clone, and no base qualities were kept.

CD8 naive samples were obtained by positive selection for CCR7 among CD45RO-negative cells, yielding a CD45RA+CCR7+ population from which TemRA cells were excluded. Healthy HIV-negative adults with no recently reported acute infections or vaccinations were included as donors. All donors were Caucasian adults living in Nashville, Tennessee, USA. Blood was collected by leukapheresis, and PBMCs were isolated by Ficoll-Histopaque density gradient centrifugation and then cryopreserved in liquid nitrogen vapor phase. Analytical flow cytometry was used to check the purity and quantity of each magnetically sorted T cell population. Genomic DNA was isolated from every sorted fraction and measured by UV absorbance on a Nanodrop 2000c.

The sequence derives from a man between 18 and 29 years old in good health. The rearranged chain carries TRBV10-2 and TRBJ1-6; 10 middle bases align to TRBD1. Material for sequencing was naive CD8+ T cells sorted from blood. What the cell subset or site label conveys for this sample: CD45RA+CCR7+. The sequenced DNA is TGCGCCAGCAGTGTGTCGGGACAGGGGACTTCACCCCTCCACTTT. This sequence encodes CASSVSGQGTSPLHF.